This TCR beta chain was sequenced during a study of blood T cell repertoires in COVID-19. Whole-study context: PBMCs, B-cell-depleted T cells, or T cells were the source of the cDNA or gDNA that made up the material.

In the original analysis: The assay estimated nucleated cells by amplifying reference gene primers. Assay used: immunoSEQ multiplex PCR; TCRdb lists only in-frame clones, some missing. The V and J calls and clone size come from that table; D and trimming were worked out from the DNA. The table records hundreds of thousands of clones, around nine tenths of them present only once. This clone was detected only once. Enrolment of Seattle patients took place during active infection, and they were followed longitudinally. There are 16 residues in the CDR3. Germline V CDR1 and CDR2: SGHAT, FQNNGV. Trimming cost V 2 bases and J 4 bases, with 15 bases left between them.

V usage is TRBV11-2 and J usage is TRBJ1-5, with TRBD1 as a possible D gene (6 bases). The sequenced sample was peripheral blood. This sequence originates from a woman in her twenties or thirties with COVID-19, enrolled during active disease. The chain's CDR3 is CASSLHPQGQNQPQHF. CDR3 coding DNA: TGTGCCAGCAGCTTACACCCACAGGGACAAAATCAGCCCCAGCATTTT.